This section outlines one T cell receptor (beta chain) sequence together with its context. These data originate in a study of T cell changes during pregnancy in multiple sclerosis. TCRdb keeps only in-frame clones here, not all; method: immunoSEQ multiplex PCR. The sample lists approximately 92,000 clones, 80% to 95% occurring once. CDR3 size: 16 residues. V was clipped by 0 bases and J by 7 bases, with 15 bases between them. The V gene's germline CDR1 is LGHNA and CDR2 YNFKEQ. The specimen comprised peripheral blood, sampled in the first trimester of pregnancy. This TCR was recovered from a female donor with multiple sclerosis, enrolled in a pregnancy study. The rearrangement links TRBV4-2 to TRBJ2-2; perhaps TRBD2 as D (5 bases). CDR3 DNA sequence: TGTGCCAGCAGCCAAGATTACCCGGGAACGGGCGGGGAGCTGTTTTTT. As protein: CASSQDYPGTGGELFF.